This passage covers 3 T cell receptor beta chains from one sample sequenced in a study of T-cell memory formation after mild COVID-19. TCRdb re-called the 5' RACE reads with MiXCR, one entry per CDR3 protein. The profile shows 250,000 to 300,000 distinct CDR3 sequences, 15% to 20% of them singletons. The material sequenced was PBMCs or a T cell subset sorted from them (not recorded which). All receptors derive from a man aged 18 to 30 who had mild COVID-19 (a few samples of this study predate the infection). Cell type and time point are not known.

The CDR3 loop is CASSQSRGRLAKNIQYF. The CDR3 DNA follows: TGCGCCAGCAGTCAATCAAGGGGGAGACTAGCCAAAAACATTCAGTACTTC. The rearrangement uses TRBV23-1 and TRBJ2-4; TRBD1 might be the D (6 bases). TRBV23-1 carries the ORF label, with uncertain function. This CDR3 is built from 17 residues. The germline V and J ends were trimmed by 0 bases and 0 bases, with 12 bases remaining between them.

This clonotype was detected a few times. This sequence joins TRBV6-5 and TRBJ2-3; D may be TRBD1 or TRBD2 (7 bases each). The ends were cut back, 6 bases at V and 2 bases at J, with 15 bases in the middle. Germline assignment: CDR1 MNHEY and CDR2 SVGAGI. The CDR3 loop spans 15 amino acids. CDR3 sequence (DNA): TGTGCCAGCAGCCGCAGGGGGGGAATCACAGATACGCAGTATTTT. As protein: CASSRRGGITDTQYF.

This clonotype came up a few times. The chain recombines TRBV7-9 with TRBJ1-1, with D maybe TRBD1 (5 bases). The CDR3 covers 13 residues. The V and J ends lost 5 bases and 6 bases respectively, with 13 bases between them. The germline V gene has CDR1 SEHNR and CDR2 FQNEAQ (reference sequence). The CDR3 DNA reads as TGTGCCAGCAGCACCCGCTGGGGCCCTGAAGCTTTCTTT. Its translation: CASSTRWGPEAFF.